The 24 T cell receptor beta chains reported below all come from one sample, sequenced in a study of blood T cells in healthy people across ages. The authors ran a second PCR of about 7 to 12 cycles using a sample-barcoded 5' primer and a J-beta primer mix. MiXCR was run by TCRdb on the 5' RACE reads, yielding one entry per CDR3 protein. Of hundreds of thousands of distinct CDR3 sequences listed, over 20% are singletons. The specimen sequenced was blood. Every receptor here comes from a man in his 70s in good health.

In its sample, this clonotype was seen many times. The V gene is TRBV11-2, the J gene TRBJ2-7; 7 bases align to TRBD1. Trimming at V came to 0 bases and at J to 4 bases, leaving 3 bases not matched to a gene. The germline gives CDR1 SGHAT, CDR2 FQNNGV. The CDR3 has 14 residues. The CDR3 loop is CASSLETGPYEQYF. The CDR3 DNA sequence: TGTGCCAGCAGCTTAGAGACAGGGCCTTACGAGCAGTACTTC. The full variable domain, completed using reference TRBV11-2 and TRBJ2-7, is EAGVAQSPRYKIIEKRQSVAFWCNPISGHATLYWYQQILGQGPKLLIQFQNNGVVDDSQLPKDRFSAERLKGVDSTLKIQPAKLEDSAVYLCASSLETGPYEQYFGPGTRLTVT.

The chain employs TRBV4-1 and TRBJ2-1, with 10 nucleotides matching TRBD2. Unmatched junction bases numbered 7, after V lost 1 base and J lost 4 bases. CDR3 length: 17 residues. The V gene's germline CDR1 is MGHRA and CDR2 YSYEKL. The CDR3 is CASSQGWGTSVYNEQFF. CDR3 nucleotide sequence: TGCGCCAGCAGCCAAGGGTGGGGGACTAGCGTTTACAATGAGCAGTTCTTC.

This sequence joins TRBV11-2 and TRBJ2-5; 7 bases map to TRBD1. The CDR3 consists of 15 residues. With V trimmed by 5 bases and J by 5 bases, 11 bases remained unmatched. The germline V gene has CDR1 SGHAT and CDR2 FQNNGV. The CDR3 bases are TGTGCCAGCAGCCCCCCAACAGGGGTGGACGAGACCCAGTACTTC. Its protein is CASSPPTGVDETQYF. Supplemented by reference TRBV11-2 and TRBJ2-5, the full variable domain reads EAGVAQSPRYKIIEKRQSVAFWCNPISGHATLYWYQQILGQGPKLLIQFQNNGVVDDSQLPKDRFSAERLKGVDSTLKIQPAKLEDSAVYLCASSPPTGVDETQYFGPGTRLLVL.

This rearrangement joins TRBV27 to TRBJ2-5; 8 nucleotides match TRBD1. V dropped 4 bases and J dropped 2; count of bases not matched to a gene: 9. The germline V gene encodes CDR1 MNHEY and CDR2 SMNVEV (reference sequence). The CDR3 is 16 residues long. CDR3 sequence reads: CASSSRSQGDQETQYF. CDR3 bases: TGTGCCAGCAGTTCCAGGTCACAGGGGGATCAAGAGACCCAGTACTTC.

This chain joins TRBV19 and TRBJ2-7, with TRBD2 matching 11 bases. CDR1 is LNHDA and CDR2 is SQIVND in the germline V gene (reference sequence). With V trimmed by 5 bases and J by 4 bases, 7 bases remained unmatched. This CDR3 comprises 15 residues. CDR3 coding DNA: TGTGCCAGTAGTCAGTTCGTAGCGGGAGGGTACGAGCAGTACTTC. It yields the protein CASSQFVAGGYEQYF.

V is TRBV29-1 and J is TRBJ2-4, with D unresolved. V lost 6 bases and J 0 bases, leaving 12 bases between the germline ends. CDR3 length: 14 residues. Germline CDR1 SQVTM, CDR2 ANQGSEA. The CDR3 sequence: CSVGDILAKNIQYF. The CDR3 region has the DNA TGCAGCGTAGGAGACATATTAGCCAAAAACATTCAGTACTTC.

This clonotype turned up a few times. The V gene is TRBV19, the J gene TRBJ2-7; 11 nucleotides agree with TRBD1. This CDR3 comprises 14 residues. The V gene end was trimmed by 5 bases and the J gene end by 3 bases; junction bases not matched to a gene: 3. Germline CDR1 LNHDA, CDR2 SQIVND (reference sequence). The CDR3 coding sequence is TGTGCCAGTAGTGGAGGGACAGGGGGCTACGAGCAGTACTTC. Residues: CASSGGTGGYEQYF. Supplemented by reference TRBV19 and TRBJ2-7, the full variable domain reads DGGITQSPKYLFRKEGQNVTLSCEQNLNHDAMYWYRQDPGQGLRLIYYSQIVNDFQKGDIAEGYSVSREKKESFPLTVTSAQKNPTAFYLCASSGGTGGYEQYFGPGTRLTVT.

Remarks on this clonotype: Its ends do not fully match the called genes, so a read error is possible. V gene TRBV20-1 combines with J gene TRBJ1-4; 8 nucleotides agree with TRBD1. The germline gives CDR1 DFQATT, CDR2 SNEGSKA (reference sequence). The CDR3 sequence is 15 residues long. The CDR3, as DNA: TGCAGTGCTAGCGGACAGGGTTCAACTAATGAAGAACTGTTTTTT. Protein sequence: CSASGQGSTNEELFF.

Only a few counts were recorded for this clonotype. The rearrangement uses TRBV5-1 and TRBJ2-1, with TRBD1 matching over 8 bases. The germline V gene has CDR1 SGHRS and CDR2 YFSETQ. Losses at the gene ends were 0 bases for V and 7 bases for J; bases not matched to a gene: 9. This CDR3 region has 16 residues. This chain's CDR3 is CASSLGTGLRWNEQFF. CDR3 DNA: TGCGCCAGCAGCTTGGGGACAGGGTTGCGGTGGAATGAGCAGTTCTTC. Complete variable domain (other parts from reference TRBV5-1 and TRBJ2-1): KAGVTQTPRYLIKTRGQQVTLSCSPISGHRSVSWYQQTPGQGLQFLFEYFSETQRNKGNFPGRFSGRQFSNSRSEMNVSTLELGDSALYLCASSLGTGLRWNEQFFGPGTRLTVL.

This chain uses TRBV5-1 with TRBJ1-4, with 8 bases matching TRBD1. The CDR3 length is 13 residues. CDR1 is SGHRS, CDR2 YFSETQ, per germline. Trimming removed 4 bases from V and 7 bases from J; junction bases left unmatched: 3. In DNA, the CDR3 is TGCGCCAGCAGCCCAGACAGGGGTGAAAAACTGTTTTTT. Its protein product is CASSPDRGEKLFF.

The chain uses TRBV11-2 and TRBJ2-1, with a weak D call TRBD2 (5 bases). Germline lookup yields CDR1 SGHAT and CDR2 FQNNGV. CDR3 length: 15 residues. V lost 5 bases and J lost 4, with 15 bases in between. CDR3 region: CASSPTEGRYNEQFF. In DNA form, the CDR3 reads TGTGCCAGCAGCCCCACCGAAGGGAGATACAATGAGCAGTTCTTC. The variable domain in full, completed from reference TRBV11-2 and TRBJ2-1, reads EAGVAQSPRYKIIEKRQSVAFWCNPISGHATLYWYQQILGQGPKLLIQFQNNGVVDDSQLPKDRFSAERLKGVDSTLKIQPAKLEDSAVYLCASSPTEGRYNEQFFGPGTRLTVL.

The chain carries TRBV7-9 and TRBJ2-5, with D unclear. V lost 0 bases, J lost 5 bases, and 10 bases lay in between. This CDR3 comprises 14 residues. The V gene's germline CDR1 is SEHNR and CDR2 FQNEAQ (reference sequence). CDR3: CASSLANGSETQYF. CDR3 bases: TGTGCCAGCAGCTTAGCCAACGGGTCGGAGACCCAGTACTTC.

This clonotype was observed a few times. The V and J genes are TRBV16 and TRBJ2-5; no clear D. Trimming took 3 bases from V and 0 from J, leaving 5 bases between them. Germline values: CDR1 KGHSY, CDR2 FQNENV. This CDR3 is 13 amino acids long. The CDR3 is CASSQGNQETQYF. CDR3 in DNA: TGTGCCAGCAGCCAGGGCAACCAAGAGACCCAGTACTTC.

This clonotype showed up just a few times. The chain is built from TRBV20-1 and TRBJ2-2; 8 bases are shared with TRBD1. The trim removed 0 bases at V and 4 bases at J, leaving 10 bases unmatched. Germline-derived CDR1 and CDR2 are DFQATT and SNEGSKA (reference sequence). The length of the CDR3 is 17 residues. The CDR3 is CSARDPRQGMSTGELFF. CDR3 coding DNA: TGCAGTGCTAGAGATCCAAGACAGGGGATGAGCACCGGGGAGCTGTTTTTT.

The chain couples TRBV20-1 to TRBJ1-1; 8 nucleotides agree with TRBD1. In germline, CDR1 is DFQATT, CDR2 SNEGSKA (reference sequence). The CDR3 spans 15 residues. The junction had 11 bases not matched to a gene; V was cut back by 8 bases and J by 0 bases. The CDR3: CSTTRQGRLNTEAFF. Written as DNA, the CDR3 is TGCAGTACGACGAGACAGGGGAGGTTGAACACTGAAGCTTTCTTT.

V usage is TRBV3-1 and J usage is TRBJ2-3; 7 bases are shared with TRBD1. The CDR3 length is 15 residues. CDR1 LGHDT and CDR2 YNNKEL come from the germline V gene (reference sequence). V shed 4 bases and J 2 bases; nucleotides not matched to a gene: 6. The CDR3 bases are TGTGCCAGCAGCCTCACAGGGGATTCCACAGATACGCAGTATTTT. Protein product: CASSLTGDSTDTQYF.

This clonotype has just a few counts. The chain couples TRBV7-2 to TRBJ2-3, with 9 bases identical to TRBD2. V trimming: 5 bases; J trimming: 7 bases; junction bases outside the gene matches: 13. Germline V gene data show CDR1 as SGHTA and CDR2 as FQGNSA. The CDR3 extends over 16 amino acids. The chain's CDR3 is CASSPWLAGRAHTQYF. DNA of the CDR3: TGTGCCAGCAGCCCCTGGCTAGCGGGACGAGCACATACGCAGTATTTT.

The V gene is TRBV12-3 or TRBV12-4, the J gene TRBJ1-4; no firm D call. The CDR3 consists of 15 residues. Deletions cut 1 base from V and 3 bases from J, with 9 bases between. CDR3 DNA sequence: TGTGCCAGCAGTTTAGGAGAAGGAGCTAATGAAAAACTGTTTTTT. This encodes CASSLGEGANEKLFF.

The V and J genes are TRBV6-1 and TRBJ2-3; 8 bases agree with TRBD2. Germline V gives CDR1 MNHNS, CDR2 SASEGT. With 1 base clipped from V and 2 bases from J, the junction kept 5 bases outside the gene matches. CDR3 length: 16 residues. The CDR3 bases are TGTGCCAGCAGTGAAGGGACTAGCAGCTTCACAGATACGCAGTATTTT. Translation: CASSEGTSSFTDTQYF.

This clonotype was seen a handful of times. The rearrangement uses TRBV10-3 and TRBJ2-1; a possible D gene is TRBD1 (7 bases). Looked up from germline, CDR1 is ENHRY and CDR2 is SYGVKD. The germline V and J ends were trimmed by 0 bases and 6 bases, with 15 bases remaining between them. The CDR3 runs 16 residues. The CDR3 sequence is CAISESGRGEFNEQFF. Here the CDR3 DNA reads TGTGCCATCAGTGAGTCGGGCAGGGGGGAGTTCAATGAGCAGTTCTTC.

The chain is built from TRBV7-9 and TRBJ1-1; D gene unclear. Germline V gives CDR1 SEHNR, CDR2 FQNEAQ (reference sequence). The length of the CDR3 is 14 residues. Trimming cost V 5 bases and J 0 bases, with 10 bases left between them. The chain's CDR3 is CASSLPQLNTEAFF. In nucleotides, the CDR3 is TGTGCCAGCAGCCTCCCGCAACTGAACACTGAAGCTTTCTTT.

V is TRBV30 and J is TRBJ1-2; the D is unclear. In germline, CDR1 is GTSNPN, CDR2 SVGIG (reference sequence). V was trimmed by 2 bases and J by 4 bases, leaving 8 bases between them. CDR3 length: 12 residues. The CDR3 protein is CAWSMSGYGYTF. The DNA for the CDR3 is TGTGCCTGGAGTATGTCAGGCTATGGCTACACCTTC.

The CDR3 nucleotides read TGTGCCAGCAGCCAGGGGGAGTGGCACATTCAGTACTTC. Its protein is CASSQGEWHIQYF. The chain joins TRBV3-1 to TRBJ2-4; D tentatively fits TRBD1 or TRBD2 (5 bases each). The CDR3 spans 13 residues. The V and J ends lost 3 bases and 8 bases respectively, with 11 bases between them. Germline V gene data show CDR1 as LGHDT and CDR2 as YNNKEL (reference sequence). The full variable domain, completed using reference TRBV3-1 and TRBJ2-4, is DTAVSQTPKYLVTQMGNDKSIKCEQNLGHDTMYWYKQDSKKFLKIMFSYNNKELIINETVPNRFSPKSPDKAHLNLHINSLELGDSAVYFCASSQGEWHIQYFGAGTRLSVL.

This clonotype turned up a few times. The V call is TRBV27, the J call TRBJ2-7, with D possibly TRBD1 on 6 matching bases. V gave up 5 bases and J gave up 1 base, with 18 bases separating them. CDR3 size: 16 residues. Looked up from germline, CDR1 is MNHEY and CDR2 is SMNVEV (reference sequence). CDR3: CASSPYREGLSYEQYF. The CDR3 DNA reads TGTGCCAGCAGTCCTTACAGGGAAGGGTTATCCTACGAGCAGTACTTC.